The 30 T cell receptor beta chains given below trace back to one sample, sequenced in a study of identical twins. In TCRdb, the 5' RACE reads were re-called with MiXCR into one record per CDR3 protein. The sample comprises fewer than 500,000 distinct CDR3 sequences, roughly an eighth of which are singletons, and 0.8% to 1% rests with the top ten. The data also belong to a second study, concerning yellow fever vaccine responses in identical twins.

Sequencing was carried out using CD4+ T cells sorted from blood. All receptors come from a woman aged 18-30 years in good health.

V usage is TRBV12-3 or TRBV12-4 and J usage is TRBJ2-1; TRBD2 matches 7 bases. CDR3 length: 17 residues. The CDR3 spells CTRSRRVGGGPENEQFF. CDR3 nucleotide sequence: TGTACCCGCAGCCGAAGAGTCGGGGGAGGGCCTGAAAATGAGCAGTTCTTC.

This rearrangement joins TRBV12-3 or TRBV12-4 to TRBJ2-7, with D possibly TRBD2 on 6 matching bases. The V and J ends lost 5 bases and 6 bases respectively, with 20 bases between them. This CDR3 is 15 amino acids long. Written as DNA, the CDR3 is TGTGCCAGCAGTGGACCGGGGACTCTAAAGAGCGAGCAGTACTTC. Translated, it gives CASSGPGTLKSEQYF.

This clonotype was seen many times. The rearrangement uses TRBV12-3 or TRBV12-4 and TRBJ2-7, with 7 bases matching TRBD1. This CDR3 spans 14 amino acids. With V trimmed by 4 bases and J by 3 bases, 6 bases remained unmatched. As DNA, the CDR3 is TGTGCCAGCAGTTCGACAGGGACCCTCTACGAGCAGTACTTC. Its translation: CASSSTGTLYEQYF.

This clonotype appeared many times. The chain uses TRBV12-3 or TRBV12-4 and TRBJ2-3; 9 bases map to TRBD2. This CDR3 region has 15 residues. V shed 4 bases, J shed 6 bases, and the junction held 8 bases outside the gene matches. The CDR3, as DNA: TGTGCCAGCAGTTCCGGGACTAGCCGAGGGGATACGCAGTATTTT. The encoded protein is CASSSGTSRGDTQYF.

The J gene is TRBJ2-2, the V gene TRBV12-3 or TRBV12-4; 10 positions agree with TRBD1. J was trimmed by 4 bases and V by 5 bases; bases with no gene match: 4. The CDR3 length is 15 residues. For the CDR3, the DNA is TGTGCCAGCAGTAGACAGGGGGCGAGCACCGGGGAGCTGTTTTTT. It translates to CASSRQGASTGELFF.

This clonotype occurred many times. This chain joins TRBV15 and TRBJ1-5, with 9 bases aligning to TRBD1. This CDR3 is built from 14 residues. With 5 bases clipped from V and 3 bases from J, the junction kept 2 bases outside the gene matches. Germline loops: CDR1 LNHNV, CDR2 YYDKDF (reference sequence). Here the CDR3 DNA reads TGTGCCACCAGCCGGGACAGGGCCAATCAGCCCCAGCATTTT. Its protein product is CATSRDRANQPQHF.

V and J are TRBV20-1 and TRBJ2-7; TRBD1 or TRBD2 may be the D gene (5 bases each). The germline V gene has CDR1 DFQATT and CDR2 SNEGSKA (reference sequence). Trimming left V 7 bases short and J 1 base short, with 11 bases between. The CDR3 length is 12 residues. As DNA, the CDR3 is TGCAGTGTGAGGGGATATTCCTACGAGCAGTACTTC. This codes for CSVRGYSYEQYF.

This rearrangement joins TRBV14 to TRBJ2-3; a possible D gene is TRBD1 (6 bases). This CDR3 is 17 amino acids long. Germline V lookup: CDR1 SGHDN, CDR2 FVKESK. V lost 0 bases, J lost 3 bases, and 16 bases lay in between. In DNA, the CDR3 is TGTGCCAGCAGCCAAGATTTTAGGGGGATTGGGACAGATACGCAGTATTTT. Protein product: CASSQDFRGIGTDTQYF. Full variable domain (rest looked up from reference TRBV14 and TRBJ2-3): EAGVTQFPSHSVIEKGQTVTLRCDPISGHDNLYWYRRVMGKEIKFLLHFVKESKQDESGMPNNRFLAERTGGTYSTLKVQPAELEDSGVYFCASSQDFRGIGTDTQYFGPGTRLTVL.

This clonotype has a handful of counts. The V gene is TRBV5-8, the J gene TRBJ2-3; D gene uncertain. This CDR3 is built from 14 residues. Trimming removed 1 base from V and 5 bases from J, with 11 bases in between. Germline V gene sequence: CDR1 SGHTS, CDR2 YDEGEE. DNA for the CDR3: TGTGCCAGCAGCTTGTATAGGGTGGTAGATACGCAGTATTTT. Residues: CASSLYRVVDTQYF.

This chain uses TRBV6-1 with TRBJ2-1; 7 bases line up with TRBD1. CDR1 is MNHNS, CDR2 SASEGT, per germline. This CDR3 is 15 amino acids long. V dropped 4 bases and J dropped 7; count of bases not matched to a gene: 10. CDR3 coding DNA: TGTGCCAGCAGTGTCGATAGGACAGGCTCTAATGAGCAGTTCTTC. Its protein product is CASSVDRTGSNEQFF.

This clonotype was recorded once. CDR3 in DNA: TGCAGTGCTAGTGCTGGGCCTGGCGAGCAGTACTTC. This gives the protein CSASAGPGEQYF. This sequence joins TRBV20-1 and TRBJ2-7; no clear D gene. V lost 3 bases and J lost 6, with 12 bases in between. This CDR3 is built from 12 residues. Germline V gene lookup returns CDR1 DFQATT and CDR2 SNEGSKA (reference sequence).

This clonotype was observed a handful of times. This sequence joins TRBV5-1 and TRBJ1-6, with D uncertain. Per the germline V gene, CDR1 is SGHRS and CDR2 is YFSETQ. The CDR3 length is 15 residues. Trimming left V 0 bases short and J 5 bases short, with 9 bases between. DNA for the CDR3: TGCGCCAGCAGCTTGGACGGGAGAAATAATTCACCCCTCCACTTT. Its translation is CASSLDGRNNSPLHF.

The V call is TRBV6-1, the J call TRBJ2-5; D is undetermined. The length of the CDR3 is 14 residues. Trimming cost V 5 bases and J 2 bases, with 12 bases left between them. Germline V gene lookup returns CDR1 MNHNS and CDR2 SASEGT. DNA for the CDR3: TGTGCCAGCAGTCCCGGCGGACCACAAGAGACCCAGTACTTC. It codes for CASSPGGPQETQYF.

This clonotype has at least ten counts. The rearrangement joins TRBV12-3 or TRBV12-4 to TRBJ1-1; D is perhaps TRBD1 (5 bases). This CDR3 contains 14 residues. Trimming shortened V by 3 bases and J by 4 bases, and 12 bases separated the two germline ends. The CDR3 reads CASSFGQGGTEAFF. CDR3 bases: TGTGCCAGCAGTTTTGGCCAGGGAGGCACTGAAGCTTTCTTT.

This clonotype was detected ten times or more. The J gene is TRBJ2-2, the V gene TRBV12-3 or TRBV12-4, with a tentative D call TRBD1 (6 bases). This CDR3 is built from 14 residues. Trimming left V 6 bases short and J 6 bases short, with 14 bases between. The CDR3 region has the DNA TGTGCCAGCAGGCAAACAGGGTTTGCCGGGGAGCTGTTTTTT. This encodes CASRQTGFAGELFF.

The V call is TRBV7-8, the J call TRBJ2-3, with D perhaps TRBD1 or TRBD2 (6 bases each). V lost 4 bases, J lost 0 bases, and 23 bases lay in between. Germline CDR1 and CDR2: SGHVS and FQNEAQ. The CDR3 contains 19 residues. CDR3 amino acids: CASSSSPNPGASSTDTQYF. The CDR3 DNA sequence: TGTGCCAGCAGCTCTTCCCCAAACCCGGGGGCTTCAAGCACAGATACGCAGTATTTT.

This clonotype was picked up a small number of times. The chain carries TRBV2 and TRBJ2-5; D is ambiguous. Germline-derived CDR1 and CDR2 are SNHLY and FYNNEI. The CDR3 runs 12 residues. Trimming removed 8 bases at V and 1 base at J, with 8 bases between. The CDR3 sequence is CASQRVQETQYF. The CDR3 coding sequence is TGTGCCAGCCAGCGAGTCCAAGAGACCCAGTACTTC.

This clonotype has just a few counts. J is TRBJ1-1 and V is TRBV14; the match to TRBD1 covers 7 bases. Losses at the gene ends were 0 bases for V and 11 bases for J; bases not matched to a gene: 6. CDR3 size: 13 residues. Germline CDR1 reads SGHDN; CDR2 reads FVKESK. The CDR3 loop is CASSQDSTGRAFF. In DNA, the CDR3 is TGTGCCAGCAGCCAAGATTCGACAGGGAGGGCTTTCTTT.

The sample holds many counts of this clonotype. V usage is TRBV5-1 and J usage is TRBJ2-2; 7 nucleotides agree with TRBD1. Germline CDR1 SGHRS, CDR2 YFSETQ. CDR3 length: 15 residues. V lost 4 bases, J lost 4 bases, and 7 bases stayed unmatched. The CDR3 loop is CASSTGTVGTGELFF. CDR3 nucleotides: TGCGCCAGCAGCACCGGGACAGTGGGCACCGGGGAGCTGTTTTTT. Based on the CDR3 plus reference TRBV5-1 and TRBJ2-2, the full variable domain is KAGVTQTPRYLIKTRGQQVTLSCSPISGHRSVSWYQQTPGQGLQFLFEYFSETQRNKGNFPGRFSGRQFSNSRSEMNVSTLELGDSALYLCASSTGTVGTGELFFGEGSRLTVL.

This clonotype was counted ten times or more. J is TRBJ2-3 and V is TRBV24-1, with D perhaps matching TRBD2 (5 bases). The CDR3 runs 15 residues. The germline V gene has CDR1 KGHDR and CDR2 SFDVKD. Trimming cost V 3 bases and J 4 bases, with 13 bases left between them. The CDR3 loop reads CATSDPTSISDTQYF. DNA for the CDR3: TGTGCCACCAGTGATCCAACTAGTATCTCAGATACGCAGTATTTT.

This clonotype was counted a few times. This rearrangement joins TRBV7-8 to TRBJ2-6; maybe TRBD2 (5 bases). The CDR3 extends over 19 amino acids. The germline V gene has CDR1 SGHVS and CDR2 FQNEAQ. V lost 0 bases and J lost 2, with 17 bases in between. The CDR3 region has the DNA TGTGCCAGCAGCTTAGCTCGGGCGTCGGGGAAAGCTGGGGCCAACGTCCTGACTTTC. This encodes CASSLARASGKAGANVLTF.

This clonotype was recorded a few times. This rearrangement joins TRBV6-2 or TRBV6-3 to TRBJ2-1; D not resolved. Trimming stripped 2 bases from V and 0 bases from J, with 8 bases between. From germline, CDR1 is MNHEY and CDR2 SVGEGT. This CDR3 region has 15 residues. CDR3 region: CASSYGDSSYNEQFF. The CDR3 nucleotides read TGTGCCAGCAGTTACGGGGATAGCTCCTACAATGAGCAGTTCTTC.

The chain is built from TRBV4-3 and TRBJ2-4, with 12 bases fitting TRBD2. The CDR3 sequence is 15 residues long. V dropped 0 bases and J dropped 16; count of bases not matched to a gene: 10. CDR1 LGHNA and CDR2 YSLEER come from the germline V gene. CDR3 sequence: CASSQDGLAGSQFYF. In DNA form, the CDR3 reads TGCGCCAGCAGCCAAGACGGACTAGCGGGATCCCAGTTTTACTTC.

The V and J genes are TRBV20-1 and TRBJ2-3; 10 nucleotides agree with TRBD2. Germline assignment: CDR1 DFQATT and CDR2 SNEGSKA (reference sequence). V lost 5 bases to trimming and J lost 2 bases; unmatched junction nucleotides: 4. CDR3 length equals 14 residues. The CDR3 region has the DNA TGCAGTGCTGGACTAGCGGTCAACACAGATACGCAGTATTTT. Protein sequence: CSAGLAVNTDTQYF.

This clonotype was detected only a few times. The rearrangement uses TRBV10-2 and TRBJ2-7, with 10 bases fitting TRBD2. This CDR3 has 13 amino acids. Germline V gene data show CDR1 as WSHSY and CDR2 as SAAADI. Losses at the gene ends were 7 bases for V and 6 bases for J; bases not matched to a gene: 6. In DNA form, the CDR3 reads TGCGCCAGCATTCTAGCGGGAGCGGGCGAGCAGTACTTC. Its protein product is CASILAGAGEQYF.

This clonotype was picked up a small number of times. This chain joins TRBV4-2 and TRBJ2-1; TRBD2 aligns across 13 bases. The CDR3 consists of 16 residues. With V trimmed by 3 bases and J by 7 bases, 6 bases remained unmatched. Germline CDR1 LGHNA, CDR2 YNFKEQ. The CDR3 loop is CASSQAGLAGRNEQFF. CDR3 in DNA: TGTGCCAGCAGCCAGGCGGGACTAGCGGGGCGTAATGAGCAGTTCTTC.

The gene calls are TRBV20-1 and TRBJ2-7; D is ambiguous. The germline gives CDR1 DFQATT, CDR2 SNEGSKA (reference sequence). There are 17 residues in the CDR3. Trimming left V 0 bases short and J 0 bases short, with 18 bases between. The CDR3 region has the DNA TGCAGTGCTAGAGATCATTGGCGGTGGCAGAACTCCTACGAGCAGTACTTC. Its protein is CSARDHWRWQNSYEQYF.

This clonotype was observed a few times. The CDR3 spells CATSRGDGGAQHF. For the CDR3, the DNA is TGTGCCACCAGCAGAGGGGACGGCGGGGCCCAGCATTTT. The gene calls are TRBV15 and TRBJ1-5, with a weak D call TRBD1 (5 bases). Trimming left V 1 base short and J 11 bases short, with 12 bases between. This CDR3 comprises 13 residues. Per germline, CDR1 LNHNV and CDR2 YYDKDF (reference sequence).

The chain couples TRBV12-3 or TRBV12-4 to TRBJ2-7; 7 nucleotides line up with TRBD2. The V gene end was trimmed by 6 bases and the J gene end by 0 bases; junction bases not matched to a gene: 8. The CDR3 spans 15 residues. The CDR3 coding sequence is TGTGCCAGCAGCCCCTTACGGGGGGTCTCCTACGAGCAGTACTTC. Its translation is CASSPLRGVSYEQYF.

This clonotype was counted between two and nine times. The chain couples TRBV9 to TRBJ2-3, with TRBD2 matching 8 bases. Germline V lookup: CDR1 SGDLS, CDR2 YYNGEE. With V trimmed by 4 bases and J by 5 bases, 12 bases remained unmatched. The CDR3 has 16 residues. The CDR3 loop reads CASSPRWRGVGDTQYF. The CDR3 coding sequence is TGTGCCAGCAGCCCCAGGTGGCGGGGGGTCGGAGATACGCAGTATTTT.